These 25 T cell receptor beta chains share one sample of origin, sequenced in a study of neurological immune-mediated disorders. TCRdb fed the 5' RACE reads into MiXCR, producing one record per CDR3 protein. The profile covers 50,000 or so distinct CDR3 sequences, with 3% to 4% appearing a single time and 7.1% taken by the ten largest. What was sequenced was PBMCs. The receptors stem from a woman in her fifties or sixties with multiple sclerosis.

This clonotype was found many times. The CDR3 nucleotides are TGTGCCAGCAGTTCTCGGGGGACGGCCTATTCGCAGTACTTC. Its protein is CASSSRGTAYSQYF. The chain carries TRBV6-5 and TRBJ2-7; a possible D gene is TRBD2 (6 bases). Trimming removed 4 bases at V and 9 bases at J, with 19 bases between. CDR1 MNHEY and CDR2 SVGAGI come from the germline V gene. The CDR3 has 14 amino acids.

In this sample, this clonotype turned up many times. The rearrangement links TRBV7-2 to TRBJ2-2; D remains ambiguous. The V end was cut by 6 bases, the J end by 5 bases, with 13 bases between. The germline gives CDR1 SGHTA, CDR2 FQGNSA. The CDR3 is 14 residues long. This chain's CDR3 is CASSRRLSTGELFF. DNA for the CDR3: TGTGCCAGCAGTCGCAGACTGTCTACCGGGGAGCTGTTTTTT. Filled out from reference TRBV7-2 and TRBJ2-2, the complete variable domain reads GAGVSQSPSNKVTEKGKDVELRCDPISGHTALYWYRQSLGQGLEFLIYFQGNSAPDKSGLPSDRFSAERTGGSVSTLTIQRTQQEDSAVYLCASSRRLSTGELFFGEGSRLTVL.

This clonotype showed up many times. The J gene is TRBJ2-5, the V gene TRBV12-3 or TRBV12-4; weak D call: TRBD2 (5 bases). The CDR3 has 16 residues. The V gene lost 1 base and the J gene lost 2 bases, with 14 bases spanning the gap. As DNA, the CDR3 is TGTGCCAGCAGTTTAGGAGGGAGACAAACGCAAGAGACCCAGTACTTC. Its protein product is CASSLGGRQTQETQYF.

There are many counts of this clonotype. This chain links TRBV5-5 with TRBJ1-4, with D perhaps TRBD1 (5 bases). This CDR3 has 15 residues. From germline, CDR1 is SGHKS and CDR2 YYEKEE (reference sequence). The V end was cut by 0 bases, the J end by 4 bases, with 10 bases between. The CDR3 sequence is CASSLVRTLNEKLFF. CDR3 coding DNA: TGTGCCAGCAGCTTGGTCAGGACACTTAATGAAAAACTGTTTTTT.

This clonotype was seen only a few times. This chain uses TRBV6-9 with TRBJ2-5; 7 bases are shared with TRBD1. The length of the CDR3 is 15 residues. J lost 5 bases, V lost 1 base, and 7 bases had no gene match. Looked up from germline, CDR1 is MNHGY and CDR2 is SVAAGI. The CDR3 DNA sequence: TGTGCCAGCAGTTATTGGGAGACAGGGCAGGAGACCCAGTACTTC. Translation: CASSYWETGQETQYF.

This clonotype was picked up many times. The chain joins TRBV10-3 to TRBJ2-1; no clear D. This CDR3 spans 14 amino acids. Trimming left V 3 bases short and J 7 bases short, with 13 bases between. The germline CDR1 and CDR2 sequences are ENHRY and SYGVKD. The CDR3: CAISDVGLRNEQFF. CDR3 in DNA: TGTGCCATCAGTGATGTGGGGTTGAGGAATGAGCAGTTCTTC.

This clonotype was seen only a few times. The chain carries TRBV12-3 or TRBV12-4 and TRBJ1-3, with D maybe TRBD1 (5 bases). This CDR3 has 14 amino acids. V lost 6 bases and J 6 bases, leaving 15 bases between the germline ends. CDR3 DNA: TGTGCCAGCAGAACCGGGACCGAAATAAACACCATATATTTT. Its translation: CASRTGTEINTIYF.

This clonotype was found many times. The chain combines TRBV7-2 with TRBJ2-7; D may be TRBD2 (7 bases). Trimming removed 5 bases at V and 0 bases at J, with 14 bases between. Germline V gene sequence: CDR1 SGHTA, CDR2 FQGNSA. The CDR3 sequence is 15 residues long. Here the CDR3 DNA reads TGTGCCAGCAGCCCCGTAGGGGGGGCCTCCTACGAGCAGTACTTC. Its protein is CASSPVGGASYEQYF.

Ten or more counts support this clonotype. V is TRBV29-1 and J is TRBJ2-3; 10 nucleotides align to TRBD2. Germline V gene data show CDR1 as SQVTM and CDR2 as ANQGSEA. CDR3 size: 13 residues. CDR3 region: CRVQGLAMDTQYF. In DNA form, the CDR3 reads TGCAGGGTTCAGGGACTAGCGATGGATACGCAGTATTTT.

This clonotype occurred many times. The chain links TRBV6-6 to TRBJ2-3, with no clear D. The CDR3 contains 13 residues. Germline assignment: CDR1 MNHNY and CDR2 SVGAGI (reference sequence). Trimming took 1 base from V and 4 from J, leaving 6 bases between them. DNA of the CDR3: TGTGCCAGCAGTTACTTGACATCAGATACGCAGTATTTT. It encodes CASSYLTSDTQYF.

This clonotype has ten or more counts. CDR3: CASSLDRGLETQYF. CDR3 nucleotides: TGTGCCAGCAGTCTCGACAGGGGTTTGGAGACCCAGTACTTC. The chain recombines TRBV27 with TRBJ2-5; 8 nucleotides align to TRBD1. Trimming cost V 5 bases and J 5 bases; bases outside gene matches: 7. Germline V gives CDR1 MNHEY, CDR2 SMNVEV (reference sequence). This CDR3 contains 14 residues.

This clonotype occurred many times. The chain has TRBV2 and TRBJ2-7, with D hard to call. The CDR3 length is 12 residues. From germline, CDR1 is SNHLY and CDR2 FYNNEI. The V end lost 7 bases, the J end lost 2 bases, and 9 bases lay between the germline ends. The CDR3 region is CASNQNPYEQYF. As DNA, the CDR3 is TGTGCCAGCAACCAAAACCCCTACGAGCAGTACTTC.

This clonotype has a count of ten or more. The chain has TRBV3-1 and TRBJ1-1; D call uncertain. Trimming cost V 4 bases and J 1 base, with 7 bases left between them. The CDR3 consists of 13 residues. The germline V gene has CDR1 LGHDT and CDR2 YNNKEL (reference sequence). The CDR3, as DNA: TGTGCCAGCAGCCGGATAAAGAACACTGAAGCTTTCTTT. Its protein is CASSRIKNTEAFF.

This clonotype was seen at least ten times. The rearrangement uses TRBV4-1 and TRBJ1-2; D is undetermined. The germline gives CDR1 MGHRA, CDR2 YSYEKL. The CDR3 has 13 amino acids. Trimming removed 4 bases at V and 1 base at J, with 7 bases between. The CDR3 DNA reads TGCGCCAGCAGCCCAAATCTTAACTATGGCTACACCTTC. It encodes CASSPNLNYGYTF.

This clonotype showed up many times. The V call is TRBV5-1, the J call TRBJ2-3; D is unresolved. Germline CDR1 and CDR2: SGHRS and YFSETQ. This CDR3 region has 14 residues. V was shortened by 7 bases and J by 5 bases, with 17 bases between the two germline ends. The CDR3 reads CASASQGMGDTQYF. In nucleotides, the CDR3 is TGCGCCAGCGCCTCCCAAGGGATGGGAGATACGCAGTATTTT.

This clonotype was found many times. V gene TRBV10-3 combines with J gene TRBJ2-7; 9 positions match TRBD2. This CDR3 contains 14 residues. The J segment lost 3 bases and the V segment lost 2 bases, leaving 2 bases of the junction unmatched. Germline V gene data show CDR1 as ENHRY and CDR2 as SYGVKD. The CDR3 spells CAISEGTSLYEQYF. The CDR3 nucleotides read TGTGCCATCAGTGAGGGGACTAGCCTCTACGAGCAGTACTTC.

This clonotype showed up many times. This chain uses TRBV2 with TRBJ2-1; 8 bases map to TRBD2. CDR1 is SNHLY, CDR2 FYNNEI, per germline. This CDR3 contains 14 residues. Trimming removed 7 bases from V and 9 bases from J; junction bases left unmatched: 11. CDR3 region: CASTPGLVLGEQFF. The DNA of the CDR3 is TGTGCCAGCACCCCGGGACTAGTCTTGGGTGAGCAGTTCTTC.

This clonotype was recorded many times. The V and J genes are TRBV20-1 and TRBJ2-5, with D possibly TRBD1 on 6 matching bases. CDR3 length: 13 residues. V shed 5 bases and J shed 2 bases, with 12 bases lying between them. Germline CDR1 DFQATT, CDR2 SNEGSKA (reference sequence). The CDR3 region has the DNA TGCAGTGCTGGAAGGACAGCACAAGAGACCCAGTACTTC. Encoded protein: CSAGRTAQETQYF.

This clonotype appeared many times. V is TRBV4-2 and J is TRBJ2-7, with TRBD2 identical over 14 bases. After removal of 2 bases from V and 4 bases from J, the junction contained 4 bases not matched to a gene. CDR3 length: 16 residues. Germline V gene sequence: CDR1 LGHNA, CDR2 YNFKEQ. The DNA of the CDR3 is TGTGCCAGCAGCCAATACGGGACTAGCGGGAGATACGAGCAGTACTTC. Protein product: CASSQYGTSGRYEQYF.

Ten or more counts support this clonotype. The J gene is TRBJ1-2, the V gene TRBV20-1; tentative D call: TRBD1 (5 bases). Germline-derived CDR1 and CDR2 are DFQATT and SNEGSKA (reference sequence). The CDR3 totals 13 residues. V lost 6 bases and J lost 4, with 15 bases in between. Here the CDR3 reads CSARRTDTYGYTF. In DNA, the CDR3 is TGCAGTGCAAGAAGGACGGACACCTATGGCTACACCTTC.

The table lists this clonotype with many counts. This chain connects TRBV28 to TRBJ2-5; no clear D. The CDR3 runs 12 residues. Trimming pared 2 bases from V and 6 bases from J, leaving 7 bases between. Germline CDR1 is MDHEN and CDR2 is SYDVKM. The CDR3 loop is CASSLGWQTQYF. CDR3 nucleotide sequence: TGTGCCAGCAGTTTAGGTTGGCAGACCCAGTACTTC. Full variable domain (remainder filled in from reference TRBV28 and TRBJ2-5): DVKVTQSSRYLVKRTGEKVFLECVQDMDHENMFWYRQDPGLGLRLIYFSYDVKMKEKGDIPEGYSVSREKKERFSLILESASTNQTSMYLCASSLGWQTQYFGPGTRLLVL.

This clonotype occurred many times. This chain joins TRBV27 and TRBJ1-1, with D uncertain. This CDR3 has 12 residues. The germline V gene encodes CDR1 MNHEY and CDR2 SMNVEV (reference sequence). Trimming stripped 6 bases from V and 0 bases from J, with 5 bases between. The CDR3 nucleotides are TGTGCCAGCAGCAAAATGAACACTGAAGCTTTCTTT. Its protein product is CASSKMNTEAFF.

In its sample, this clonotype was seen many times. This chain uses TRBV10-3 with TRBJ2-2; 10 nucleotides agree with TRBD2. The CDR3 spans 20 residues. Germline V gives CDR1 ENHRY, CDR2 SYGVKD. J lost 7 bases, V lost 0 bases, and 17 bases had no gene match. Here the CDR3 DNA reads TGTGCCATCAGTGAGTCCGGGACTAGCGCCCCGAAGGGAAAACGCGGGGAGCTGTTTTTT. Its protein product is CAISESGTSAPKGKRGELFF.

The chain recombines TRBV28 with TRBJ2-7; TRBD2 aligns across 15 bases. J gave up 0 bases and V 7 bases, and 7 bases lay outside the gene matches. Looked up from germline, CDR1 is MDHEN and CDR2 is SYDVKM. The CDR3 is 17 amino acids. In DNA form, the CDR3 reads TGTGCCAGCACCCGAGGACTAGCGGGAGGGCCCTCCTACGAGCAGTACTTC. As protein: CASTRGLAGGPSYEQYF.

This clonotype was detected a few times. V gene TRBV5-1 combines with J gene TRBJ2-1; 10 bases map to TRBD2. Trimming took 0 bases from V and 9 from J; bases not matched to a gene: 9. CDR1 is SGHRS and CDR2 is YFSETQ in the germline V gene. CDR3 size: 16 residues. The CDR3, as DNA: TGCGCCAGCAGCTTGGGATGGCTAGCGGGAGCGGGTGAGCAGTTCTTC. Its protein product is CASSLGWLAGAGEQFF. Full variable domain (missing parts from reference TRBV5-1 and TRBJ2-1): KAGVTQTPRYLIKTRGQQVTLSCSPISGHRSVSWYQQTPGQGLQFLFEYFSETQRNKGNFPGRFSGRQFSNSRSEMNVSTLELGDSALYLCASSLGWLAGAGEQFFGPGTRLTVL.